The present T cell receptor (beta chain) was sequenced within a study of T cells after yellow fever vaccination. Overall study context: It was SMART-Seq v4 Ultra Low Input that prepared the fractions with low cell numbers.

This clonotype was observed at least ten times. The CDR3 consists of 16 residues. Per the germline V gene, CDR1 is LGHNA and CDR2 is YSLEER. Germline trimming cut 4 bases from V and 2 bases from J; bases unmatched to any gene: 10. Template switching by 5'RACE produced TCR cDNA, adding a universal primer site and UMIs. A single record per CDR3 protein comes from TCRdb applying MiXCR to the 5' RACE reads. Of about 22,000 distinct CDR3 sequences in the sample, 5.2% were seen once. This chain links TRBV4-3 with TRBJ2-5; 7 nucleotides line up with TRBD1. The sequenced sample was PBMCs, either bulk or a sorted T-cell subset (CD4+, CD8+, memory, or dextramer-sorted; not recorded which), obtained approximately 47 days after the first yellow fever vaccination. This receptor was identified in a man aged 18 to 29 who received the YFV17D yellow fever vaccine. The CDR3 bases are TGCGCCAGCAGCCCAGCTAGGACCAGGGGGCAAGAGACCCAGTACTTC. It yields the protein CASSPARTRGQETQYF.